The next 21 T cell receptor beta chains were all read from a single sample in a study of vaccination effects on CD4 cells after COVID-19. The assay was immunoSEQ multiplex PCR, and TCRdb's table has in-frame clones only and misses some. The sample records some 65,000 clones, 65% to 85% being singletons. Their recognized antigens are unknown. The ViraFEST assay expanded antigen-specific CD4+ T cells with viral peptide pools before sequencing. The culture ran for 10 days before CD4+ T cells were isolated. Among the vaccine recipients, none had a prior SARS-CoV-2 infection, and nucleocapsid antibodies were negative. The specimen comprised CD4+ T cells from PBMCs cultured with HCoV-NL63 spike peptides, sampled before COVID-19 vaccination. These TCRs come from a human donor who received a COVID-19 vaccine.

The chain carries TRBV15 and TRBJ1-4, with D hard to call. Trimming took 1 base from V and 0 from J, leaving 6 bases between them. CDR3 length: 15 residues. Germline V CDR1 and CDR2: LNHNV, YYDKDF (reference sequence). In DNA form, the CDR3 reads TGTGCCACCAGCAGAGCGCCACCAACTAATGAAAAACTGTTTTTT. Its protein product is CATSRAPPTNEKLFF.

This clone showed up just a few times. Here the CDR3 reads CASSEDAGKRDTEAFF. CDR3 bases: TGTGCCAGCAGTGAAGACGCGGGAAAAAGGGACACTGAAGCTTTCTTT. The V and J genes are TRBV2 and TRBJ1-1; D call uncertain. The CDR3 totals 16 residues. CDR1 and CDR2 (germline): SNHLY, FYNNEI. The V gene lost 1 base and the J gene lost 3 bases, with 15 bases spanning the gap.

V and J are TRBV5-8 and TRBJ2-1; D is unclear. From germline, CDR1 is SGHTS and CDR2 YDEGEE. The CDR3 spans 13 residues. Deletions cut 1 base from V and 6 bases from J, with 8 bases between. The CDR3 region is CASSLTWANEQFF. The CDR3 DNA reads as TGTGCCAGCAGCTTGACCTGGGCCAATGAGCAGTTCTTC. Based on the CDR3 plus reference TRBV5-8 and TRBJ2-1, the full variable domain is EAGVTQSPTHLIKTRGQQATLRCSPISGHTSVYWYQQALGLGLQFLLWYDEGEERNRGNFPPRFSGRQFPNYSSELNVNALELEDSALYLCASSLTWANEQFFGPGTRLTVL.

The chain couples TRBV27 to TRBJ2-3; D is uncertain. This CDR3 spans 16 amino acids. V lost 3 bases and J 2 bases, leaving 15 bases between the germline ends. Germline V gene lookup returns CDR1 MNHEY and CDR2 SMNVEV (reference sequence). Here the CDR3 reads CASSLRGLVVTDTQYF. The CDR3 DNA reads TGTGCCAGCAGTTTGCGAGGATTGGTTGTCACAGATACGCAGTATTTT.

This clone was seen just once. The rearrangement joins TRBV5-1 to TRBJ2-1; D is perhaps TRBD2 (7 bases). Trimming left V 0 bases short and J 7 bases short, with 14 bases between. The CDR3 has 15 amino acids. The germline V gene encodes CDR1 SGHRS and CDR2 YFSETQ. CDR3 sequence: CASSLEGGVWNEQFF. The CDR3 bases are TGCGCCAGCAGCTTGGAGGGGGGGGTATGGAATGAGCAGTTCTTC.

This sequence joins TRBV19 and TRBJ2-4; 9 nucleotides line up with TRBD1. Germline loops: CDR1 LNHDA, CDR2 SQIVND (reference sequence). After removal of 5 bases from V and 1 base from J, the junction contained 9 bases not matched to a gene. The CDR3 runs 17 residues. The CDR3 bases are TGTGCCAGTAGTCCTAAGAGACAGGGGGGCGCCAAAAACATTCAGTACTTC. It specifies CASSPKRQGGAKNIQYF.

The V call is TRBV11-2, the J call TRBJ2-3; possibly TRBD1 for D (6 bases). In germline, CDR1 is SGHAT, CDR2 FQNNGV. The CDR3 runs to 16 residues. With 0 bases removed from V and 5 bases from J, the gap between germline ends came to 15 bases. CDR3 DNA sequence: TGTGCCAGCAGCTTAGATGGGCGTCCAGGGGTAGATACGCAGTATTTT. Amino acids: CASSLDGRPGVDTQYF.

The gene calls are TRBV18 and TRBJ2-3, with TRBD1 matching over 7 bases. Germline assignment: CDR1 KGHSH and CDR2 LQKENI. Losses at the gene ends were 3 bases for V and 0 bases for J; bases not matched to a gene: 3. This CDR3 region has 15 residues. DNA of the CDR3: TGTGCCAGCTCACCGGACAGGCTTAGCACAGATACGCAGTATTTT. Protein: CASSPDRLSTDTQYF.

J is TRBJ1-5 and V is TRBV10-3; no clear D. CDR1 and CDR2 (germline): ENHRY, SYGVKD. V shed 10 bases and J shed 6 bases, with 19 bases lying between them. The CDR3 has 14 residues. The DNA for the CDR3 is TGTGCCACCGGTGGTGGCAGTCTGAGTCAGCCCCAGCATTTT. This codes for CATGGGSLSQPQHF.

V is TRBV5-1 and J is TRBJ2-5; TRBD1 matches at 9 bases. The CDR3 length is 14 residues. The trim removed 4 bases at V and 3 bases at J, leaving 4 bases unmatched. Per germline, CDR1 SGHRS and CDR2 YFSETQ. The CDR3 DNA is TGCGCCAGCAGCCCCAGGACAGGGGAAGAGACCCAGTACTTC. The encoded protein is CASSPRTGEETQYF.

The rearrangement uses TRBV13 and TRBJ1-4; D might be TRBD1 (5 bases). Between the trimmed V and J ends, which lost 5 bases and 0 bases, there was a span of 13 bases. The CDR3 loop spans 16 amino acids. Germline values: CDR1 PRHDT, CDR2 FYEKMQ (reference sequence). DNA of the CDR3: TGTGCCAGCAGCCTGAAAAGGGGTGCAACTAATGAAAAACTGTTTTTT. Translation gives CASSLKRGATNEKLFF.

The J gene is TRBJ2-3, the V gene TRBV2, with TRBD1 matching over 7 bases. Unmatched junction bases numbered 5, after V lost 3 bases and J lost 5 bases. The CDR3 has 14 amino acids. Germline V gives CDR1 SNHLY, CDR2 FYNNEI. The CDR3 is CASSDYTGVDTQYF. CDR3 sequence (DNA): TGTGCCAGCAGTGATTATACAGGGGTAGATACGCAGTATTTT.

This clone was seen a few times. The genes are TRBV5-1 and TRBJ2-2; TRBD2 matches at 8 bases. V gave up 6 bases and J gave up 2 bases; unmatched junction bases: 3. CDR3 length: 14 residues. Germline CDR1 reads SGHRS; CDR2 reads YFSETQ. The CDR3 coding sequence is TGCGCCAGCAAACTAGCGGCTAACACCGGGGAGCTGTTTTTT. This gives the protein CASKLAANTGELFF.

This chain connects TRBV10-1 to TRBJ2-5; no firm D call. This CDR3 has 14 amino acids. V was clipped by 3 bases and J by 7 bases, with 15 bases between them. Germline V lookup: CDR1 WNHNN, CDR2 SYGVQD (reference sequence). The CDR3 loop is CASSEGIFWGTQYF. The CDR3 DNA is TGCGCCAGCAGTGAAGGAATTTTCTGGGGGACCCAGTACTTC.

This chain links TRBV5-6 with TRBJ2-5; D remains unclear. CDR3 size: 14 residues. The germline V gene has CDR1 SGHDT and CDR2 YYEEEE. The V and J ends lost 4 bases and 3 bases respectively, with 13 bases between them. The CDR3 region has the DNA TGTGCCAGCAGCGGAACCGGGTCTAAAGAGACCCAGTACTTC. Its translation is CASSGTGSKETQYF.

The chain has TRBV25-1 and TRBJ2-5, with 8 bases matching TRBD2. V lost 5 bases to trimming and J lost 5 bases; unmatched junction nucleotides: 10. The CDR3 is 15 residues long. CDR1 MGHDK and CDR2 SYGVNS come from the germline V gene. The DNA for the CDR3 is TGTGCCAGCAGTCCCGTCCGGGGGGGTACGGAGACCCAGTACTTC. Protein sequence: CASSPVRGGTETQYF. The full variable domain, its missing parts supplied by reference TRBV25-1 and TRBJ2-5, is EADIYQTPRYLVIGTGKKITLECSQTMGHDKMYWYQQDPGMELHLIHYSYGVNSTEKGDLSSESTVSRIRTEHFPLTLESARPSHTSQYLCASSPVRGGTETQYFGPGTRLLVL.

This sequence joins TRBV30 and TRBJ1-1, with no clear D. The V and J ends lost 0 bases and 6 bases respectively, with 11 bases between them. CDR3 size: 13 residues. Germline CDR1 is GTSNPN and CDR2 is SVGIG (reference sequence). The CDR3, as DNA: TGTGCCTGGAGTGTCATCGGGCGGCCTGAAGCTTTCTTT. Its translation: CAWSVIGRPEAFF.

CDR3 residues: CASSSLLGTWETQYF. For the CDR3, the DNA is TGTGCCAGCAGCAGTCTTTTGGGGACCTGGGAGACCCAGTACTTC. The chain combines TRBV11-1 with TRBJ2-5; tentatively, D is TRBD1 or TRBD2 (5 bases each). Trimming removed 5 bases at V and 5 bases at J, with 18 bases between. The CDR3 length is 15 residues. Germline CDR1 and CDR2: SGHAT and FQDESV (reference sequence).

The chain carries TRBV4-1 and TRBJ1-3, with D hard to call. V was clipped by 0 bases and J by 0 bases, with 12 bases between them. CDR1 is MGHRA and CDR2 is YSYEKL in the germline V gene. The CDR3 runs to 17 residues. The CDR3 is CASSQDNGRSSGNTIYF. CDR3 coding DNA: TGCGCCAGCAGCCAAGACAATGGACGGTCCTCTGGAAACACCATATATTTT.

The chain couples TRBV6-7 to TRBJ2-7; possible D gene TRBD1, 6 bases. TRBV6-7 is an open reading frame whose function is uncertain. The CDR3 is 14 amino acids. V was shortened by 2 bases and J by 5 bases, with 13 bases between the two germline ends. The CDR3 sequence: CASSYRDIDHEQYV. The CDR3 coding sequence is TGTGCCAGCAGTTACCGGGACATTGACCACGAGCAGTACGTC.

This clone was seen more than once but under ten times. V usage is TRBV29-1 and J usage is TRBJ1-3, with D maybe TRBD1 (5 bases). This CDR3 is built from 13 residues. V was pared by 6 bases and J by 2 bases, with 11 bases between. Germline V CDR1 and CDR2: SQVTM, ANQGSEA. CDR3 region: CSVARGTGNTIYF. The CDR3 bases are TGCAGCGTGGCGAGGGGAACTGGAAACACCATATATTTT.